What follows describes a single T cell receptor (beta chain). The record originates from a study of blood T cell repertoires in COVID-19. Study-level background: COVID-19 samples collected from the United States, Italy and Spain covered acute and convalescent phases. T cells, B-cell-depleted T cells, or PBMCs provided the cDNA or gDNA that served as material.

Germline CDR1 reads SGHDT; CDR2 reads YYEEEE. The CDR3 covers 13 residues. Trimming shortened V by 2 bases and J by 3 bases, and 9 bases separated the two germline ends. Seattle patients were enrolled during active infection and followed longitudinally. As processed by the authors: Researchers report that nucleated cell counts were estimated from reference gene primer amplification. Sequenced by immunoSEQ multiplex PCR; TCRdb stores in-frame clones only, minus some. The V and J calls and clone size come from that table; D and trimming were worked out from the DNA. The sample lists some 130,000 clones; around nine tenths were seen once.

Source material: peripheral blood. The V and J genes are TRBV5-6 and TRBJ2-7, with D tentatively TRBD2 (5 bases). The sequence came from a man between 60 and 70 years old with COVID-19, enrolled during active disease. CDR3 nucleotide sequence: TGTGCCAGCAGCTTTACAGCGGACTACGAGCAGTACTTC. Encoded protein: CASSFTADYEQYF.